This T cell receptor beta chain was profiled in a study of blood T cell repertoires in COVID-19 (dated by TCRdb to 2019 to 2021). The study in broad terms: Samples from collaborators originated in the United States, Italy and Spain and spanned both the acute and convalescent phases of COVID-19. The prospective study material was composed of cDNA or gDNA derived from T cells, B-cell-depleted T cells, or PBMCs. Deeply sampled blood TCRbeta repertoires from subjects exposed to, actively infected with, or recovered from COVID-19 were included in the dataset. The repertoires were made available in a free public database intended to serve as a resource for research on the immune response to SARS-CoV-2. Samples were obtained from the ongoing ImmuneRACE study (first 160 participants) and from 1,254 subjects provided by 6 global collaborators. A de-identified subject ID, COVID-19 status, age in years and sex were almost always included in the sample metadata. Where available, HLA class I and class II types were taken from metadata supplied by the sample provider and were not determined by assay-based typing. Overall study outcomes, separate from this receptor: The amount of clinical and demographic metadata varied by source and participant and was provided uncurated.

For this clone: The clone's antigen remains unknown. Base qualities are missing; no much larger clone stands one base away.

The collaborating institutions used their own protocols to collect whole blood in K2EDTA tubes. For TCRbeta analysis, collaborator samples were shipped as frozen whole blood, as isolated PBMCs, or as DNA extracted from either sample type. CDR1 MNHNS and CDR2 SASEGT are derived from the germline V gene. The CDR3 runs 15 residues from the cysteine to the phenylalanine. The only DNA kept is the CDR3, 45 bases in frame from the first base. After removal of 1 base from V and 5 bases from J, the junction retains 7 bases not matched to a gene. TCRbeta CDR3 regions were amplified from genomic DNA using the immunoSEQ Assay, a bias-controlled multiplex PCR. The paper's processing steps were these. The number of nucleated cells in each sample was estimated by amplification of reference gene primers within the assay. Sequence reads were collapsed and filtered to measure the absolute abundance of every unique TCRbeta CDR3 rearrangement. For each sample, productive Simpson clonality was calculated as the square root of Simpson's diversity index across productive rearrangements. Here the immuneACCESS table is served through TCRdb, limited to in-frame sequences with V and J called. Missing clones are a known gap in these copies; in checked studies unresolved V genes cover under half, and the rest lacks a known reason. The DNA gave D and trimming, while V, J and clone size come from that table. The sample has about 150,000 clones on record, around 85% of them singletons. Clones ranked in the top ten supply approximately 3.5% of the sample.

The sequence links TRBV6-1 to TRBJ2-5; 7 bases in the middle match TRBD2. This clonotype originated in a man in his sixties or seventies with acute or convalescent COVID-19. Sequencing was performed on peripheral blood. Here is the DNA: TGTGCCAGCAGTGAAGTGGGAGGGCTGGGTGAGACCCAGTACTTC. This gives the protein CASSEVGGLGETQYF.